The 3 T cell receptor beta chains presented below share a single source sample, sequenced in a study of blood T cell repertoires in COVID-19. The data were produced by immunoSEQ multiplex PCR, yet TCRdb's version contains in-frame clones alone and is incomplete. The table lists 270,000 or so clones, more than 65% of them singletons, with around 2.9% in the top ten. The specimen was peripheral blood. The source is a woman aged 18-29 years with acute or convalescent COVID-19.

This clone was recorded once. V is TRBV5-1 and J is TRBJ2-5; 7 bases are shared with TRBD1. After removal of 2 bases from V and 5 bases from J, the junction contained 9 bases not matched to a gene. The CDR3 is 15 amino acids. Germline V lookup: CDR1 SGHRS, CDR2 YFSETQ. The CDR3: CASSLRGGDFETQYF. The CDR3 nucleotides read TGCGCCAGCAGCTTAAGAGGGGGCGACTTCGAGACCCAGTACTTC.

The gene calls are TRBV27 and TRBJ2-3; 9 positions match TRBD2. V lost 4 bases and J lost 1; bases outside the gene matches: 3. This CDR3 has 15 residues. The germline CDR1 and CDR2 sequences are MNHEY and SMNVEV (reference sequence). CDR3 amino acids: CASSSLAGGTDTQYF. The DNA for the CDR3 is TGTGCCAGCAGTTCCTTAGCGGGGGGCACAGATACGCAGTATTTT.

The gene calls are TRBV4-3 and TRBJ1-5, with D perhaps matching TRBD1 (6 bases). Germline V gene data show CDR1 as LGHNA and CDR2 as YSLEER. The V gene lost 0 bases and the J gene lost 11 bases, with 23 bases spanning the gap. This CDR3 region has 17 residues. CDR3 sequence: CASSQEVLTGSLGSQHF. The DNA of the CDR3 is TGCGCCAGCAGCCAAGAAGTCCTCACAGGGTCCCTCGGGTCCCAGCATTTT.